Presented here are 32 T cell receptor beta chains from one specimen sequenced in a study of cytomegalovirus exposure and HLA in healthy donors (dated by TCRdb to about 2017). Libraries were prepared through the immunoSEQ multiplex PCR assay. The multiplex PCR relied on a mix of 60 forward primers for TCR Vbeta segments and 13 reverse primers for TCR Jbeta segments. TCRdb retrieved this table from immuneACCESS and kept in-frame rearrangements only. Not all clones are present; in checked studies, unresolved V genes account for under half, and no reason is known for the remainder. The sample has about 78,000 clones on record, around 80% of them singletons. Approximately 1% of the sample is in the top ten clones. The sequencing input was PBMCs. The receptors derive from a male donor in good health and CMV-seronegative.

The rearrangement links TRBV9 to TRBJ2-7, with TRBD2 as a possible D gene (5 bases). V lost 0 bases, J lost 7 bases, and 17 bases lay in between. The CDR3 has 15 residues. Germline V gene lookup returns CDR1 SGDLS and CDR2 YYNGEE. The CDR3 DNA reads TGTGCCAGCAGCGTAGCTTGGGAGTCTACGAAAGAGCAGTACTTC. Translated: CASSVAWESTKEQYF.

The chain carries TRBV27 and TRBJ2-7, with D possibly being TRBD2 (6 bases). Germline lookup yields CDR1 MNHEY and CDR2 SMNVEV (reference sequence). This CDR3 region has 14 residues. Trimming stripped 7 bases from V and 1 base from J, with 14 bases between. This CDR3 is CASTPTGTSYEQYF. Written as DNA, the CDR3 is TGTGCCAGCACCCCGACGGGGACTTCCTACGAGCAGTACTTC.

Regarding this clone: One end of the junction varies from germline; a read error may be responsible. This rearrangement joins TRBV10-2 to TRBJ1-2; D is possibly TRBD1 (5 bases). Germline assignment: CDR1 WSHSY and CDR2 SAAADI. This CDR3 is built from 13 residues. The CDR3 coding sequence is TGCGCCAGCAGTGAAGGGACTTCCCTAGGCTACCCCTTC. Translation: CASSEGTSLGYPF.

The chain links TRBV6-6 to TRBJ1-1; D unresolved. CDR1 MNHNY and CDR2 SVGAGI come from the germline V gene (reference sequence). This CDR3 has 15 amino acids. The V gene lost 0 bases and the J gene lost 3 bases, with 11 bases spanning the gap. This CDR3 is CASSYSRPLDTEAFF. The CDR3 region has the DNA TGTGCCAGCAGTTACTCGCGCCCATTGGACACTGAAGCTTTCTTT.

The CDR3 loop is CASSQVGGQLNNEQFF. For the CDR3, the DNA is TGCGCCAGCAGCCAAGTCGGTGGCCAACTAAATAATGAGCAGTTCTTC. The rearrangement uses TRBV4-1 and TRBJ2-1; D not resolved. From germline, CDR1 is MGHRA and CDR2 YSYEKL. V was shortened by 1 base and J by 7 bases, with 17 bases between the two germline ends. The CDR3 is made up of 16 amino acids.

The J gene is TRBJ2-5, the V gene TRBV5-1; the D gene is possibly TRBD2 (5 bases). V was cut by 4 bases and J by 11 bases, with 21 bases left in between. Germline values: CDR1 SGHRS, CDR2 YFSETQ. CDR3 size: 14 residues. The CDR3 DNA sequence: TGCGCCAGCAGCCCGCCGGGCCCTCGTGGGGAGCAGTACTTC. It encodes CASSPPGPRGEQYF.

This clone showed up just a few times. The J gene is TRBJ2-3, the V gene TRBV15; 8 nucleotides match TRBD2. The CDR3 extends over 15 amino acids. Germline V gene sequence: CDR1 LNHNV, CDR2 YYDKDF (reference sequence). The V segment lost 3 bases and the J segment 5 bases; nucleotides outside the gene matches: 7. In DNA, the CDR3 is TGTGCCACCAGCAGTGGGCGGGGGGCGGTAGATACGCAGTATTTT. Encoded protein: CATSSGRGAVDTQYF.

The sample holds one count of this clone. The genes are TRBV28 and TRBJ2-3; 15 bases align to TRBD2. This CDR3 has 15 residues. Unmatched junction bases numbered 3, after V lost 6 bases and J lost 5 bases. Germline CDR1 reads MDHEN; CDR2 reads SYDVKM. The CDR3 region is CASSGTSGRIDTQYF. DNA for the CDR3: TGTGCCAGCAGCGGGACTAGCGGGAGGATAGATACGCAGTATTTT.

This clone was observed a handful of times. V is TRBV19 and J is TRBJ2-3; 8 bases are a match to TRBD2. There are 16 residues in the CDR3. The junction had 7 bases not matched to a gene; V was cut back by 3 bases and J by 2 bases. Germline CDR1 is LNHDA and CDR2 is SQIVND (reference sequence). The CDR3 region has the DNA TGTGCCAGTAGTATGCAAACTAGCGGATACACAGATACGCAGTATTTT. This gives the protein CASSMQTSGYTDTQYF.

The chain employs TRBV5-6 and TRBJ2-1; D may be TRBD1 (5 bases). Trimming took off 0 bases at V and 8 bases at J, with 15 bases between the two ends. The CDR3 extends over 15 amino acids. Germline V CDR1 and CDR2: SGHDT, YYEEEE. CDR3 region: CASSLEARVVHEQFF. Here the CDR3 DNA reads TGTGCCAGCAGCTTGGAGGCCAGGGTGGTACATGAGCAGTTCTTC.

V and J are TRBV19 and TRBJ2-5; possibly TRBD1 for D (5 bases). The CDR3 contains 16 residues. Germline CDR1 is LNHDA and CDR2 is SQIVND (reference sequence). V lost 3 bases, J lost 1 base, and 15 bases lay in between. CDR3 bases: TGTGCCAGTAGTATGTTTGGGGCAGGCCTCCAAGAGACCCAGTACTTC. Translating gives CASSMFGAGLQETQYF.

Here the CDR3 DNA reads TGTGCCAGTAGTCTTACGGGACAGGGTAGCACAGATACGCAGTATTTT. It encodes CASSLTGQGSTDTQYF. V usage is TRBV19 and J usage is TRBJ2-3; 9 bases match TRBD1. J lost 0 bases, V lost 5 bases, and 6 bases had no gene match. Germline CDR1 LNHDA, CDR2 SQIVND (reference sequence). The CDR3 consists of 16 residues.

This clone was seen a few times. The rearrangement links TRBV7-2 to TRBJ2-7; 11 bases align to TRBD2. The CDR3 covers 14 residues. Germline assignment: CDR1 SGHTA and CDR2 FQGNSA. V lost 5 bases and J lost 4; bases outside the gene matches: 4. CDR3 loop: CASSLTSGSYEQYF. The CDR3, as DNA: TGTGCCAGCAGCCTAACTAGCGGGAGTTACGAGCAGTACTTC. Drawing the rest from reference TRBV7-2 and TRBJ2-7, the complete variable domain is GAGVSQSPSNKVTEKGKDVELRCDPISGHTALYWYRQSLGQGLEFLIYFQGNSAPDKSGLPSDRFSAERTGGSVSTLTIQRTQQEDSAVYLCASSLTSGSYEQYFGPGTRLTVT.

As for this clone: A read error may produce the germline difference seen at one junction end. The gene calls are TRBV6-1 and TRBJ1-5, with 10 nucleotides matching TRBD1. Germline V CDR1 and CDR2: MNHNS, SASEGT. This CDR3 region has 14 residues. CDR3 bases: TGTGTCAGCTCCCGGGACAGGGGTGATCAGCCCCAGCATTTT. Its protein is CVSSRDRGDQPQHF.

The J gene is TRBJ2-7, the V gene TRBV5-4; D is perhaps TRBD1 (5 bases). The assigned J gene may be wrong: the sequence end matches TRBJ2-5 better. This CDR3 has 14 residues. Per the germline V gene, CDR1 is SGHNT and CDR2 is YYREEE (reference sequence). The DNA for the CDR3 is TGTGCCAGCAGCTTCCAGGGTAACCAAGAGACCCAGTACTTC. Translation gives CASSFQGNQETQYF.

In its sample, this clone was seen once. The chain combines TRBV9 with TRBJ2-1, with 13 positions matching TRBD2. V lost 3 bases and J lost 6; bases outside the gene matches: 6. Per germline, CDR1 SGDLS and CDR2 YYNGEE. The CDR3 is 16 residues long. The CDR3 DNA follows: TGTGCCAGCAGCGCCCCCGGGACTAGCGGGGCCAATGAGCAGTTCTTC. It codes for CASSAPGTSGANEQFF.

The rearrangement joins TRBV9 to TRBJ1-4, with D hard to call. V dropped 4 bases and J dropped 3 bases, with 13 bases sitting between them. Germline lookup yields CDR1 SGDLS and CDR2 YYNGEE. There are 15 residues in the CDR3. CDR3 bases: TGTGCCAGCAGCATCGGACTGAAACCTAATGAAAAACTGTTTTTT. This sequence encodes CASSIGLKPNEKLFF.

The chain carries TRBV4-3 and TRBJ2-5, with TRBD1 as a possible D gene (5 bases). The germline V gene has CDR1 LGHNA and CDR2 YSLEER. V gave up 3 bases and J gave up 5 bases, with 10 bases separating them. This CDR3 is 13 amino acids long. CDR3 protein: CASSQQGWETQYF. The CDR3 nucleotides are TGCGCCAGCAGCCAGCAGGGCTGGGAGACCCAGTACTTC.

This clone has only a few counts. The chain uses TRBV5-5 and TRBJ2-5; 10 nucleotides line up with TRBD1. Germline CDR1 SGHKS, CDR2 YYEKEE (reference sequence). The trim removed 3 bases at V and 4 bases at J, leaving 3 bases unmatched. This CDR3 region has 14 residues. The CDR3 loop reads CASSWTGGGETQYF. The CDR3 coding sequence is TGTGCCAGCAGCTGGACAGGGGGAGGAGAGACCCAGTACTTC.

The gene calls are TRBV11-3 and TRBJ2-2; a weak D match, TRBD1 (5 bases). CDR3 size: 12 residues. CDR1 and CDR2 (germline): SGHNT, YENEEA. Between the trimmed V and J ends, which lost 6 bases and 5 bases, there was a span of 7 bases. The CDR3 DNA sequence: TGTGCCAGCAGGAAGGGGACCGGGGAGCTGTTTTTT. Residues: CASRKGTGELFF.

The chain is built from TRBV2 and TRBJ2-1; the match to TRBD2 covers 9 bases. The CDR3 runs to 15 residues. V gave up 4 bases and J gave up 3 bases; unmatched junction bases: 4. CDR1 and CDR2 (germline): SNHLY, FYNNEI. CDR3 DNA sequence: TGTGCCAGCAGTGTGACTAGCGGATACTACAATGAGCAGTTCTTC. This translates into CASSVTSGYYNEQFF.

Here the CDR3 DNA reads TGTGCCAGCTGGTTTGAGCAGGGGGCTATGGGGACCCAGTACTTC. Protein sequence: CASWFEQGAMGTQYF. The chain has TRBV6-6 and TRBJ2-5; 8 nucleotides align to TRBD1. The CDR3 has 15 amino acids. V trimming: 8 bases; J trimming: 7 bases; junction bases outside the gene matches: 15. Germline CDR1 MNHNY, CDR2 SVGAGI (reference sequence).

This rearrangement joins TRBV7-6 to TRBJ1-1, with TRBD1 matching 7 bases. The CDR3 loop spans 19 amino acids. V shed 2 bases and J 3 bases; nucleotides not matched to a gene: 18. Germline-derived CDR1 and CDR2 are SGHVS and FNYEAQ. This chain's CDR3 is CASSLTGRTGQSGDTEAFF. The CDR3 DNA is TGTGCCAGCAGCTTAACAGGGAGGACAGGCCAGTCGGGGGACACTGAAGCTTTCTTT.

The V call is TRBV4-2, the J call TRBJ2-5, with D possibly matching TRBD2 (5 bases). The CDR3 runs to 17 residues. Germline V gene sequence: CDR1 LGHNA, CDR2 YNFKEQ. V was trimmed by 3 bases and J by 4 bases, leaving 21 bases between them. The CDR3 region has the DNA TGTGCCAGCAGCCAGGAAGCTCTAGCTAGTCGCCGAGAGACCCAGTACTTC. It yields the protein CASSQEALASRRETQYF.

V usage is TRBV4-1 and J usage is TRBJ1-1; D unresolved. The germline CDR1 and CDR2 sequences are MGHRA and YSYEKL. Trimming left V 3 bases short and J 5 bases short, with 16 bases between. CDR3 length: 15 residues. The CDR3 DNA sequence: TGCGCCAGCAGCCAGACTTATCAAGGGAGGACTGAAGCTTTCTTT. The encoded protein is CASSQTYQGRTEAFF.

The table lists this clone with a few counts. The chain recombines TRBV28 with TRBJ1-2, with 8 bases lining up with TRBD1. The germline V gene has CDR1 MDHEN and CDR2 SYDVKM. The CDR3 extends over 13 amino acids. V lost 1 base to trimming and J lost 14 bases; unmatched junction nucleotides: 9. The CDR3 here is CASSLLQGVSRTF. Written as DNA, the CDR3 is TGTGCCAGCAGTTTATTACAGGGGGTATCTAGGACCTTC.

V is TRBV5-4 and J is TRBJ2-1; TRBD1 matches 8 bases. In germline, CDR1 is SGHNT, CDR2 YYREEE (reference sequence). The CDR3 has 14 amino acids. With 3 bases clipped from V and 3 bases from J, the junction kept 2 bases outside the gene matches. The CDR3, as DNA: TGTGCCAGCAGCTCAGGACAGGGCTACAATGAGCAGTTCTTC. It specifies CASSSGQGYNEQFF.

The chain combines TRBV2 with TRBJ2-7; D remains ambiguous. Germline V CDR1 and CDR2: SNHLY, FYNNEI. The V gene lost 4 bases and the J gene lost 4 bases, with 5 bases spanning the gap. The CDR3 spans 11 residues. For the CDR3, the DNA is TGTGCCAGCAGTGTCCAATACGAGCAGTACTTC. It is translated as CASSVQYEQYF.

The CDR3 DNA is TGTGCCTGGAGTGTAGAGAATTTGAACACTGAAGCTTTCTTT. It encodes CAWSVENLNTEAFF. V is TRBV30 and J is TRBJ1-1; no clear D gene. Deletions cut 0 bases from V and 0 bases from J, with 8 bases between. CDR3 length: 14 amino acids. The germline CDR1 and CDR2 sequences are GTSNPN and SVGIG (reference sequence).

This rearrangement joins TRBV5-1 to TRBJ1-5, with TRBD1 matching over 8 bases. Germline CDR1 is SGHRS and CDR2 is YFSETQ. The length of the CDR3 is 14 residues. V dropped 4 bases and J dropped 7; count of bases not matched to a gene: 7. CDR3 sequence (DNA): TGCGCCAGCAGCCCAGGACAGGGAGAACAGCCCCAGCATTTT. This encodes CASSPGQGEQPQHF.

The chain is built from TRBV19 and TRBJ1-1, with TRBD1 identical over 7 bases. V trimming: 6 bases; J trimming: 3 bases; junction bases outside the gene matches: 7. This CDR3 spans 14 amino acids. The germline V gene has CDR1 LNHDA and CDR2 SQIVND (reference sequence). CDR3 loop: CASRTGIGDTEAFF. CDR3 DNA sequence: TGTGCCAGTAGGACAGGGATAGGGGACACTGAAGCTTTCTTT.

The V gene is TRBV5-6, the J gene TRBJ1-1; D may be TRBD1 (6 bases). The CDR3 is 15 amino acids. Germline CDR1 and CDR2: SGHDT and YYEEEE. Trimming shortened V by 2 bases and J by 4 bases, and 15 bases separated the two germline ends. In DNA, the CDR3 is TGTGCCAGCAGCTTTCACGTAGGGGGTGGCACTGAAGCTTTCTTT. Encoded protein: CASSFHVGGGTEAFF.